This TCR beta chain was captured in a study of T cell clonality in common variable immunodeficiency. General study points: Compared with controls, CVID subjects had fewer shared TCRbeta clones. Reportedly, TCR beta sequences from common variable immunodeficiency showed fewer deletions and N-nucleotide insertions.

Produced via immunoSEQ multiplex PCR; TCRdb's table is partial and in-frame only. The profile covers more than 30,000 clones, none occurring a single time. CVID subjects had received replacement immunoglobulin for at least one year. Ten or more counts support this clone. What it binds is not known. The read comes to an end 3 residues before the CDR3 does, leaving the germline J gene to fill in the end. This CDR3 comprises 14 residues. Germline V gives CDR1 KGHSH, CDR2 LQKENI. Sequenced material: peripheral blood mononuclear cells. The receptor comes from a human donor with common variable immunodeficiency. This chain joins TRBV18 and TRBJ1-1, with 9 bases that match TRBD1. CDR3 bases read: TGTGCCAGCTCACCCCAGGGACAGGGAGAAGAA. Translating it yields CASSPQGQGEE. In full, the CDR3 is CASSPQGQGEEAFF.